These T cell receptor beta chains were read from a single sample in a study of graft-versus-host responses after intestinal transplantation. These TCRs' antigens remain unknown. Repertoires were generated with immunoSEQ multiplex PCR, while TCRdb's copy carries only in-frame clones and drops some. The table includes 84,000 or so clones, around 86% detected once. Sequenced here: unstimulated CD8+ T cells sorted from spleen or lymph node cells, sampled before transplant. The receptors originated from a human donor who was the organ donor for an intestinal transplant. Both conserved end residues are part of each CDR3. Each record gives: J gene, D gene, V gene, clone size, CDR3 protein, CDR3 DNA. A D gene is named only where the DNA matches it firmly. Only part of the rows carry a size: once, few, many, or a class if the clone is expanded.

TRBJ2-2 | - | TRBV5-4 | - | CASSPAVGNTGELFF | TGTGCCAGCAGCCCTGCTGTAGGAAACACCGGGGAGCTGTTTTTT
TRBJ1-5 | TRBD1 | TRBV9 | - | CASSRTGGSNQPQHF | TGTGCCAGCAGCCGGACAGGGGGAAGCAATCAGCCCCAGCATTTT
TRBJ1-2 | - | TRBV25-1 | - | CASSEGAGNYGYTF | TGTGCCAGCAGTGAAGGGGCGGGTAACTATGGCTACACCTTC
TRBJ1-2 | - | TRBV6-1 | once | CASGPDWGYGYTF | TGTGCCAGCGGCCCAGATTGGGGATATGGCTACACCTTC
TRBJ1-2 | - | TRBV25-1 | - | CASSPPGGHYGYTF | TGTGCCAGCAGTCCACCCGGGGGGCACTATGGCTACACCTTC
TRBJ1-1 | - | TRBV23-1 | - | CASSFRNTEAFF | TGCGCCAGCTCGTTCAGGAACACTGAAGCTTTCTTT
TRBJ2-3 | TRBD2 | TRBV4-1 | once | CASSQDPPHSGGAGTDTQYF | TGCGCCAGCAGCCAAGATCCCCCTCATAGCGGGGGGGCGGGCACAGATACGCAGTATTTT
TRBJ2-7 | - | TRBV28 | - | CASSPLILGGFSYEQYF | TGTGCCAGCAGTCCCTTAATCCTGGGGGGTTTCTCCTACGAGCAGTACTTC
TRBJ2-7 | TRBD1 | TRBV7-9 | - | CASSPSLTAGGTGVYEQYF | TGTGCCAGCAGCCCTAGCTTGACCGCAGGGGGGACAGGGGTCTACGAGCAGTACTTC
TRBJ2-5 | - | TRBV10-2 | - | CASSEWVGETQYF | TGCGCCAGCAGTGAGTGGGTAGGGGAGACCCAGTACTTC
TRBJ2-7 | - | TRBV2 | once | CASSGGYEQYF | TGTGCCAGCAGTGGGGGGTACGAGCAGTACTTC
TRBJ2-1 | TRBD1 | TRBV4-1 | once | CASSLWDSDNEQFF | TGCGCCAGCAGCCTTTGGGACAGCGACAATGAGCAGTTCTTC
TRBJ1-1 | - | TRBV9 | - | CASSLTPNTEAFF | TGTGCCAGCAGCTTAACCCCGAACACTGAAGCTTTCTTT
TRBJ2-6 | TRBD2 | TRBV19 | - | CASSSGGASGANVLTF | TGTGCCAGTAGTAGCGGGGGGGCCTCTGGGGCCAACGTCCTGACTTTC
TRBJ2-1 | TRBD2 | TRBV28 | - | CASRLPGGPNEQFF | TGTGCCAGCAGGCTACCGGGGGGGCCTAATGAGCAGTTCTTC
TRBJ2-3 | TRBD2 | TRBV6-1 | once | CASSEGEGGDTQYF | TGTGCCAGCAGTGAGGGGGAGGGCGGAGATACGCAGTATTTT
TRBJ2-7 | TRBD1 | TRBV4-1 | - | CASSQSPGGSSYEQYF | TGCGCCAGCAGCCAATCACCAGGGGGAAGCTCCTACGAGCAGTACTTC
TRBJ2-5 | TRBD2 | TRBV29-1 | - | CSVAGLAEDQETQYF | TGCAGCGTTGCTGGACTAGCGGAAGACCAAGAGACCCAGTACTTC
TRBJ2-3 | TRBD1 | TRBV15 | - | CATQGALIADTQYF | TGTGCCACTCAGGGGGCCTTAATCGCAGATACGCAGTATTTT
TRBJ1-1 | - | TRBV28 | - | CASSFGVNEAFF | TGTGCCAGCAGTTTCGGGGTAAATGAAGCTTTCTTT
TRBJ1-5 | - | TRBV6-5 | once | CASCGAYSNQPQHF | TGTGCCAGTTGTGGAGCTTATAGCAATCAGCCCCAGCATTTT
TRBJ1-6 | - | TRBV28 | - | CASSFPGLGSPLHF | TGTGCCAGCAGTTTTCCCGGGTTGGGTTCACCCCTCCACTTT
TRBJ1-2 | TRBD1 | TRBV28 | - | CASRNRGAAGTF | TGTGCCAGCAGGAACAGGGGAGCCGCGGGCACCTTC
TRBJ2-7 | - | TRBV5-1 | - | CASSFVESTTKESYEQYF | TGCGCCAGCAGTTTCGTGGAAAGTACAACAAAAGAATCCTACGAGCAGTACTTC
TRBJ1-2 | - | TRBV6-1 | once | CASSELWGTALYGYTF | TGTGCCAGCAGTGAACTTTGGGGGACGGCACTCTATGGCTACACCTTC
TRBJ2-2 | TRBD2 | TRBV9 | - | CASSATGGLAPVELFF | TGTGCCAGCAGCGCGACGGGCGGACTAGCCCCCGTGGAGCTGTTTTTT
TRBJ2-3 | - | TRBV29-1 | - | CSVEGAGAHTDTQYF | TGCAGCGTTGAAGGGGCGGGGGCGCACACAGATACGCAGTATTTT
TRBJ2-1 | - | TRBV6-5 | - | CASSYGGNIGEQFF | TGTGCCAGCAGTTACGGGGGGAATATCGGTGAGCAGTTCTTC
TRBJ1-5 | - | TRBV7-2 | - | CASSAQTGSNQPQHF | TGTGCCAGCAGCGCCCAGACAGGTAGCAATCAGCCCCAGCATTTT
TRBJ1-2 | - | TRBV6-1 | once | CASTLNSSPPTYTF | TGTGCCAGCACCCTTAATAGCTCCCCCCCTACCTACACCTTC
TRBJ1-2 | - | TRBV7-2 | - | CASSLTPPDKDGYTF | TGTGCCAGCAGCTTAACCCCCCCGGACAAGGATGGCTACACCTTC